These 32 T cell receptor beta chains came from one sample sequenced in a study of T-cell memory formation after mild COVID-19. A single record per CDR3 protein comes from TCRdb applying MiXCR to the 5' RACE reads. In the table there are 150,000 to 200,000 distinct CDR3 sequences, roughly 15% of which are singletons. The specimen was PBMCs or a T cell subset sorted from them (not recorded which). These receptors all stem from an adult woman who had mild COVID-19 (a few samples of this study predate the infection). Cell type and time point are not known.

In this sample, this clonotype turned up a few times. CDR3 DNA sequence: TGTGCCAGCCTCCGGGCAGGGACAGATACGCAGTATTTT. It specifies CASLRAGTDTQYF. The chain employs TRBV2 and TRBJ2-3; TRBD1 might be the D (5 bases). The CDR3 has 13 amino acids. Deletions cut 8 bases from V and 3 bases from J, with 12 bases between. Germline lookup yields CDR1 SNHLY and CDR2 FYNNEI.

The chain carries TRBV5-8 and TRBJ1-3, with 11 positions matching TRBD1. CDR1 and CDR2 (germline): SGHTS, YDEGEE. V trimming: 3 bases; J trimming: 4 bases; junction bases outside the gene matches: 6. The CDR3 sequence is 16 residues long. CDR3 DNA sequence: TGTGCCAGCAGCTGGCCAGGGACAGGGGGAGGAAACACCATATATTTT. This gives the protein CASSWPGTGGGNTIYF.

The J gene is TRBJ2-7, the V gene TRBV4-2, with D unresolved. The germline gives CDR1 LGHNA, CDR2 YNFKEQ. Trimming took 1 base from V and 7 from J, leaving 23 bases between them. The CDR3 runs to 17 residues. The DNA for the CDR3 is TGTGCCAGCAGCCAAGGTCAAGATTCCTTCCCCCAAGGGGAGCAGTACTTC. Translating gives CASSQGQDSFPQGEQYF.

The CDR3 bases are TGTGCCAGCAGGCCCCTCGGGGCCAGGAATCAGCCCCAGCATTTT. Residues: CASRPLGARNQPQHF. The gene calls are TRBV6-5 and TRBJ1-5; D might be TRBD1 (5 bases). The CDR3 spans 15 residues. The germline gives CDR1 MNHEY, CDR2 SVGAGI. The V end lost 6 bases, the J end lost 4 bases, and 16 bases lay between the germline ends.

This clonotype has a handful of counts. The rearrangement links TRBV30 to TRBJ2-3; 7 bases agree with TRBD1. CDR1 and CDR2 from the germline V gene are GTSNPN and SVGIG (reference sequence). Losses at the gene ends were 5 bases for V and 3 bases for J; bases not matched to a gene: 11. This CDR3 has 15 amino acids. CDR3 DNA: TGTGCCTGGGTTCGAACAGGGGCCACGACAGATACGCAGTATTTT. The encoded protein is CAWVRTGATTDTQYF.

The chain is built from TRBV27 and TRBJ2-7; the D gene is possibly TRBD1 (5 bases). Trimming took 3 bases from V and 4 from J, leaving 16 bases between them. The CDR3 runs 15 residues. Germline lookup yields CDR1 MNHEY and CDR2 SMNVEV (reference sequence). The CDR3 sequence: CASSLSRGAEYEQYF. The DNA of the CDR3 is TGTGCCAGCAGTTTGTCAAGGGGCGCCGAATACGAGCAGTACTTC.

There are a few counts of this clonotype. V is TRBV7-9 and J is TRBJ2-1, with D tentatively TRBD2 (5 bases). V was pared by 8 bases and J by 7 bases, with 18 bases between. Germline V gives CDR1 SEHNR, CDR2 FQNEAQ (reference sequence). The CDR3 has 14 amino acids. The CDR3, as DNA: TGTGCCAGCGCTGCCGTCGGAGGACCGAATGAGCAGTTCTTC. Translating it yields CASAAVGGPNEQFF.

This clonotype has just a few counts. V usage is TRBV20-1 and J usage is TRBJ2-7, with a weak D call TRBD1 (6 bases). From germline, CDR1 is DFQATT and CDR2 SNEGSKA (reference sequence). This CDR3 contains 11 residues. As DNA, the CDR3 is TGCAGCCTGAGACAGGCCTACGAGCAGTACTTC. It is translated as CSLRQAYEQYF.

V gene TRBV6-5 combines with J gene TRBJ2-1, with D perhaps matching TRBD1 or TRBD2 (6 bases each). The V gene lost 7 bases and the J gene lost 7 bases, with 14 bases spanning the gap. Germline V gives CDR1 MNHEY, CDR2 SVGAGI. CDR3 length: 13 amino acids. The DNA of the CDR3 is TGTGCCAGCATCTCGGGGGCCACAAATGAGCAGTTCTTC. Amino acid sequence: CASISGATNEQFF.

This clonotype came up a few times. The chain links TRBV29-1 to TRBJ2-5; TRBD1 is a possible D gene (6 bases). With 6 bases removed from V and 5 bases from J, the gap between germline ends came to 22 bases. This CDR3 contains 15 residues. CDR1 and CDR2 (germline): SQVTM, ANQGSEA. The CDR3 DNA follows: TGCAGCGTAAGATCTACAGGGACGCTTATGGAGACCCAGTACTTC. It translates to CSVRSTGTLMETQYF. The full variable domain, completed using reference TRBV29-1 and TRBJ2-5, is SAVISQKPSRDICQRGTSLTIQCQVDSQVTMMFWYRQQPGQSLTLIATANQGSEATYESGFVIDKFPISRPNLTFSTLTVSNMSPEDSSIYLCSVRSTGTLMETQYFGPGTRLLVL.

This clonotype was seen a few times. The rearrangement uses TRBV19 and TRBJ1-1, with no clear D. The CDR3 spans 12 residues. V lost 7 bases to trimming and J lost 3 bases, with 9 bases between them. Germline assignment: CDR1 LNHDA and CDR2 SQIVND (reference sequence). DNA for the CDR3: TGTGCCAGTAAAAGGGTCGACACTGAAGCTTTCTTT. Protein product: CASKRVDTEAFF.

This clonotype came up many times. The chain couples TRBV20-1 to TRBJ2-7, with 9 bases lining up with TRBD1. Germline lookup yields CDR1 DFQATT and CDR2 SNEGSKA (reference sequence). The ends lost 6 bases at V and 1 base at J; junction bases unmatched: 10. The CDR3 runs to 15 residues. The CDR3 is CSARSRDRASYEQYF. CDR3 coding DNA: TGCAGTGCCCGCTCCCGGGACAGGGCGTCCTACGAGCAGTACTTC.

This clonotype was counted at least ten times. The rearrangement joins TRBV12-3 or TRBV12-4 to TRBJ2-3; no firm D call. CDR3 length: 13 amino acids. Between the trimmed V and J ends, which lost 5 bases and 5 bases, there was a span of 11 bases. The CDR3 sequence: CASSQPPKDTQYF. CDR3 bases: TGTGCCAGCAGTCAACCCCCTAAAGATACGCAGTATTTT.

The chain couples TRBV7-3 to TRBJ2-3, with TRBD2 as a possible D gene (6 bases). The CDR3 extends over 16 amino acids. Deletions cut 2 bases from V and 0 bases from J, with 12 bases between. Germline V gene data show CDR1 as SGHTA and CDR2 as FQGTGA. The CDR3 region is CASSLGPRGSTDTQYF. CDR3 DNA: TGTGCCAGCAGCTTAGGTCCGCGGGGAAGCACAGATACGCAGTATTTT.

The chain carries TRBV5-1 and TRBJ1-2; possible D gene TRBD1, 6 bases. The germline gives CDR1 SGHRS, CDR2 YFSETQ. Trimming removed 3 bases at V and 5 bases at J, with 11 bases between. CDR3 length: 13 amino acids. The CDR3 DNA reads TGCGCCAGCAGCTCCCCGGGACAATATGGCTACACCTTC. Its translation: CASSSPGQYGYTF.

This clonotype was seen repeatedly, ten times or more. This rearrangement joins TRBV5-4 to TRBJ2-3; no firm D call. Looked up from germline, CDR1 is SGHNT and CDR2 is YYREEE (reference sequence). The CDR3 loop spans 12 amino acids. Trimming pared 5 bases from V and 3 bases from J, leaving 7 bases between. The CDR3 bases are TGTGCCAGCAGAAAGGAGACAGATACGCAGTATTTT. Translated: CASRKETDTQYF.

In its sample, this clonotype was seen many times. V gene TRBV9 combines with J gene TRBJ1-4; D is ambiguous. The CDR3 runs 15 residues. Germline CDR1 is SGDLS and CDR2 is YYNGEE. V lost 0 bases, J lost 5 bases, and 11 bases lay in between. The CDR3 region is CASSVGTVENEKLFF. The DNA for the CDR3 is TGTGCCAGCAGCGTAGGCACGGTGGAGAATGAAAAACTGTTTTTT.

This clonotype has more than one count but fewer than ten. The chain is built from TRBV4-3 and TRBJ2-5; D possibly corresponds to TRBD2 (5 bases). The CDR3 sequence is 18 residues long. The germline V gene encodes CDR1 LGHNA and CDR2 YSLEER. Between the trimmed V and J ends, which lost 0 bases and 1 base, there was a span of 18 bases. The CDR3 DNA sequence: TGCGCCAGCAGCCAAGATCTTTCCGGACTTAAGGTCCAAGAGACCCAGTACTTC. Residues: CASSQDLSGLKVQETQYF.

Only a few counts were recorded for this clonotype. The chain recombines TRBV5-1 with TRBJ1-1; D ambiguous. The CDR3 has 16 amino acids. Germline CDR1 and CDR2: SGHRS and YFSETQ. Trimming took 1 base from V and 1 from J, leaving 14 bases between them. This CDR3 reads CASSLNGGRGNTEAFF. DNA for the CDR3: TGCGCCAGCAGCTTGAATGGCGGACGGGGGAACACTGAAGCTTTCTTT. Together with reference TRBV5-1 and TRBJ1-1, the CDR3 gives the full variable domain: KAGVTQTPRYLIKTRGQQVTLSCSPISGHRSVSWYQQTPGQGLQFLFEYFSETQRNKGNFPGRFSGRQFSNSRSEMNVSTLELGDSALYLCASSLNGGRGNTEAFFGQGTRLTVV.

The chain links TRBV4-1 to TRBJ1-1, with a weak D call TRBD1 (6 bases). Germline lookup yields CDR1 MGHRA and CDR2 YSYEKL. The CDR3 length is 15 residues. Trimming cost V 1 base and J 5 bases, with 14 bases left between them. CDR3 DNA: TGCGCCAGCAGCCAAGGGACAGCTACGAGGACTGAAGCTTTCTTT. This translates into CASSQGTATRTEAFF.

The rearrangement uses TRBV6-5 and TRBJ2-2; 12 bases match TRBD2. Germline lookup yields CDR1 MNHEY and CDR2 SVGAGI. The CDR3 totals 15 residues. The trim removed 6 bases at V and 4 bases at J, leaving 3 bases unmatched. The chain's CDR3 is CASRKGLAGTGELFF. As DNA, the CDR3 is TGTGCCAGCAGGAAGGGACTAGCGGGCACCGGGGAGCTGTTTTTT.

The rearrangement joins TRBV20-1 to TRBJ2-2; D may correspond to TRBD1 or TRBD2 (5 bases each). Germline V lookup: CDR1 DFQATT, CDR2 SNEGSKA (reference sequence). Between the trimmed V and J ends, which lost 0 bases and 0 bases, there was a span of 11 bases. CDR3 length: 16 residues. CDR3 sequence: CSARDSEGTNTGELFF. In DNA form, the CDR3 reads TGCAGTGCTAGAGACAGTGAGGGGACGAACACCGGGGAGCTGTTTTTT.

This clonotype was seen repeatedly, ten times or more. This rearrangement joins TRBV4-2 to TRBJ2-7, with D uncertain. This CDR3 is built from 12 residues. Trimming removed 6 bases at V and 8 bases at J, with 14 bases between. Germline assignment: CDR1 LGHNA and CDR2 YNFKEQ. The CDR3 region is CASSPDLEQQYF. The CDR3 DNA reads TGTGCCAGCAGTCCGGACCTGGAGCAGCAGTACTTC.

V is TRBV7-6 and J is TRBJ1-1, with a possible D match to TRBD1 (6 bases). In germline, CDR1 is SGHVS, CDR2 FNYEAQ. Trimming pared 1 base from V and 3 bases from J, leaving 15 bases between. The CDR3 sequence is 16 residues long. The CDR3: CASSLGGRGMDTEAFF. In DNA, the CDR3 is TGTGCCAGCAGCTTAGGGGGGAGGGGGATGGACACTGAAGCTTTCTTT.

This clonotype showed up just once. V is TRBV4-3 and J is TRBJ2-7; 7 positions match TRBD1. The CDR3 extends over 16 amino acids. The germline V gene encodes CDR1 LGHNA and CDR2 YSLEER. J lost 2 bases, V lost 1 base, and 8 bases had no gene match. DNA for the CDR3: TGCGCCAGCAGCCAAGGGTCAGGGGGTAGTACCTACGAGCAGTACTTC. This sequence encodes CASSQGSGGSTYEQYF.

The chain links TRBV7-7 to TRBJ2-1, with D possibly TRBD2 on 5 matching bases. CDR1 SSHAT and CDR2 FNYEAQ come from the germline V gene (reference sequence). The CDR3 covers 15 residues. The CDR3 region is CARSPQRSSYNEQFF. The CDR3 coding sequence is TGTGCTAGAAGCCCCCAGCGGAGTTCCTACAATGAGCAGTTCTTC.

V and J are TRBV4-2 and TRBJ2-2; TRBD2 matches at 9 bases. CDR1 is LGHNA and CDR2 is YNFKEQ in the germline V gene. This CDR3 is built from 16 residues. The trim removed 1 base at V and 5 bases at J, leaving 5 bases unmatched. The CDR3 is CASSQGATSGTGELFF. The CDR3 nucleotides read TGTGCCAGCAGCCAAGGGGCTACTAGCGGGACCGGGGAGCTGTTTTTT.

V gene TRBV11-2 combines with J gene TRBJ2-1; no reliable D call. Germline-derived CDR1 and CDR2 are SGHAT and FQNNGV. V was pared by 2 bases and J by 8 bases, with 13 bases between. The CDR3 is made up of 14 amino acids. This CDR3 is CASSLLGGSHEQFF. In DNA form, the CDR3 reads TGTGCCAGCAGCTTATTGGGTGGGTCACATGAGCAGTTCTTC.

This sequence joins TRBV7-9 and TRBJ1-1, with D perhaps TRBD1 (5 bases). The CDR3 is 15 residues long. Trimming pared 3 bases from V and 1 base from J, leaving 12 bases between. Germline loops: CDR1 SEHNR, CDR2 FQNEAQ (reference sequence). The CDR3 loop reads CASSLERGQNTEAFF. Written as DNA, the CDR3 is TGTGCCAGCAGCTTGGAGAGGGGCCAGAACACTGAAGCTTTCTTT. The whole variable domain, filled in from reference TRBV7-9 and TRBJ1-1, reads DTGVSQNPRHKITKRGQNVTFRCDPISEHNRLYWYRQTLGQGPEFLTYFQNEAQLEKSRLLSDRFSAERPKGSFSTLEIQRTEQGDSAMYLCASSLERGQNTEAFFGQGTRLTVV.

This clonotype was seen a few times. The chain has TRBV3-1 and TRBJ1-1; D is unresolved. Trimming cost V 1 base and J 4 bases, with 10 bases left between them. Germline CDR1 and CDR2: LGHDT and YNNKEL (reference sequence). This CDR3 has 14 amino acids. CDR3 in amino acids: CASSQAGGVTEAFF. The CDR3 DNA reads TGTGCCAGCAGCCAAGCAGGCGGAGTCACTGAAGCTTTCTTT.

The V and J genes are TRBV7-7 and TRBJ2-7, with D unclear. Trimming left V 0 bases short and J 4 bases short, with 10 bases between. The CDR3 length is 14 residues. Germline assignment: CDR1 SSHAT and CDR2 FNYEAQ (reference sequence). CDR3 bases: TGTGCCAGCAGCTTAGCGGGTTTCGGGTACGAGCAGTACTTC. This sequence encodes CASSLAGFGYEQYF. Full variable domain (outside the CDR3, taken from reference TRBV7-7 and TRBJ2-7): GAGVSQSPRYKVTKRGQDVTLRCDPISSHATLYWYQQALGQGPEFLTYFNYEAQPDKSGLPSDRFSAERPEGSISTLTIQRTEQRDSAMYRCASSLAGFGYEQYFGPGTRLTVT.

CDR3 in DNA: TGTGCCAGCAGCCCTTTTCGGCTAAAGGAGGCTGACCACTATGGCTACACCTTC. Translation: CASSPFRLKEADHYGYTF. The chain couples TRBV7-9 to TRBJ1-2; no firm D call. The CDR3 loop spans 18 amino acids. Germline lookup yields CDR1 SEHNR and CDR2 FQNEAQ (reference sequence). Trimming stripped 5 bases from V and 3 bases from J, with 25 bases between.